What follows is one TCR beta chain and its context. This sample is drawn from a study of blood T cell repertoires in COVID-19. Across the whole study: PBMCs, B-cell-depleted T cells, or T cells were the source of the cDNA or gDNA that made up the material.

Germline CDR1 is MDHEN and CDR2 is SYDVKM. This CDR3 has 18 residues. J lost 0 bases, V lost 7 bases, and 10 bases had no gene match. Repertoires were generated with immunoSEQ multiplex PCR, while TCRdb's copy carries only in-frame clones and drops some. The sample holds 200,000 to 300,000 clones, 75% to 85% seen once. Sequenced: peripheral blood. The sequence derives from a human donor in a cohort sampled during active COVID-19. The genes are TRBV28 and TRBJ1-3; 12 bases are shared with TRBD1. The CDR3 is CASTDGTGGSNSGNTIYF. The CDR3 DNA is TGTGCCAGCACTGACGGGACAGGGGGCTCAAACTCTGGAAACACCATATATTTT.